Each of the 18 T cell receptor beta chains below was sequenced from the same sample in a study of cytomegalovirus exposure and HLA in healthy donors. Researchers ran the PCR with 60 Vbeta and 13 Jbeta primers. Only in-frame clones appear in the TCRdb table, and some are missing; sequencing was by immunoSEQ multiplex PCR. The table records approximately 290,000 clones, about 80% of them present only once. The sample taken for sequencing was PBMCs. The receptors were gathered from a girl aged 2-10 years in good health and CMV-seronegative.

There are a few counts of this clone. The V call is TRBV11-2, the J call TRBJ2-7; TRBD1 aligns across 8 bases. This CDR3 has 16 amino acids. Losses at the gene ends were 3 bases for V and 4 bases for J; bases not matched to a gene: 11. In germline, CDR1 is SGHAT, CDR2 FQNNGV. The DNA for the CDR3 is TGTGCCAGCAGCTTTCATCGGGACAGGATGCCGTACGAGCAGTACTTC. It specifies CASSFHRDRMPYEQYF.

This clone was seen a single time. The rearrangement links TRBV7-9 to TRBJ2-2, with 9 bases identical to TRBD1. The CDR3 is 17 residues long. After removal of 7 bases from V and 5 bases from J, the junction contained 14 bases not matched to a gene. Germline V gene lookup returns CDR1 SEHNR and CDR2 FQNEAQ (reference sequence). The DNA of the CDR3 is TGTGCCAGCACCCCCCCAGCCGGACAGGGGTGGACCGGGGAGCTGTTTTTT. Translating it yields CASTPPAGQGWTGELFF.

This chain joins TRBV5-1 and TRBJ2-1, with TRBD2 matching 9 bases. Germline V gene lookup returns CDR1 SGHRS and CDR2 YFSETQ. This CDR3 region has 15 residues. V trimming: 0 bases; J trimming: 4 bases; junction bases outside the gene matches: 2. This CDR3 is CASSLGSGGYNEQFF. The DNA of the CDR3 is TGCGCCAGCAGCTTGGGCAGCGGGGGGTACAATGAGCAGTTCTTC.

V and J are TRBV11-2 and TRBJ2-1; D remains unclear. Germline V CDR1 and CDR2: SGHAT, FQNNGV. Trimming pared 0 bases from V and 1 base from J, leaving 4 bases between. The CDR3 length is 14 residues. The CDR3 nucleotides are TGTGCCAGCAGCTTAGATCCTTCCTACAATGAGCAGTTCTTC. It encodes CASSLDPSYNEQFF. Complete variable domain (other parts from reference TRBV11-2 and TRBJ2-1): EAGVAQSPRYKIIEKRQSVAFWCNPISGHATLYWYQQILGQGPKLLIQFQNNGVVDDSQLPKDRFSAERLKGVDSTLKIQPAKLEDSAVYLCASSLDPSYNEQFFGPGTRLTVL.

The V call is TRBV5-4, the J call TRBJ2-7; TRBD2 might be the D (5 bases). The CDR3 consists of 14 residues. Germline CDR1 is SGHNT and CDR2 is YYREEE (reference sequence). V lost 0 bases and J 3 bases, leaving 10 bases between the germline ends. The CDR3 nucleotides are TGTGCCAGCAGCTTGGCGGGATGGAGCTACGAGCAGTACTTC. This sequence encodes CASSLAGWSYEQYF.

The V and J genes are TRBV5-1 and TRBJ2-1; D not certain. The CDR3 spans 13 residues. CDR1 and CDR2 (germline): SGHRS, YFSETQ. The V gene lost 1 base and the J gene lost 3 bases, with 5 bases spanning the gap. The CDR3 region is CASSLIRYNEQFF. The CDR3 DNA sequence: TGCGCCAGCAGCTTGATCCGCTACAATGAGCAGTTCTTC. The full variable domain, with the rest looked up from reference TRBV5-1 and TRBJ2-1, is KAGVTQTPRYLIKTRGQQVTLSCSPISGHRSVSWYQQTPGQGLQFLFEYFSETQRNKGNFPGRFSGRQFSNSRSEMNVSTLELGDSALYLCASSLIRYNEQFFGPGTRLTVL.

V usage is TRBV19 and J usage is TRBJ1-6; a weak D match, TRBD1 (6 bases). In germline, CDR1 is LNHDA, CDR2 SQIVND (reference sequence). Trimming pared 3 bases from V and 8 bases from J, leaving 14 bases between. The CDR3 is 15 amino acids. CDR3 nucleotide sequence: TGTGCCAGTAGTATTAGAGGTAAGGGGGATTCACCCCTCCACTTT. Translated, it gives CASSIRGKGDSPLHF.

DNA of the CDR3: TGTGCCAGCAGCTTAGTCAGGGGGCATGTCACCGGGGAGCTGTTTTTT. Its translation is CASSLVRGHVTGELFF. The chain carries TRBV11-2 and TRBJ2-2; 8 bases align to TRBD1. Losses at the gene ends were 1 base for V and 4 bases for J; bases not matched to a gene: 5. Germline V lookup: CDR1 SGHAT, CDR2 FQNNGV. The CDR3 totals 16 residues.

This clone showed up just once. The V gene is TRBV7-9, the J gene TRBJ2-5; 7 bases agree with TRBD2. The CDR3 has 15 amino acids. CDR1 SEHNR and CDR2 FQNEAQ come from the germline V gene (reference sequence). With 6 bases clipped from V and 10 bases from J, the junction kept 17 bases outside the gene matches. Written as DNA, the CDR3 is TGTGCCAGCAGAGAAGGGGCGGGAGTAGAATCGGACCAGTACTTC. Its protein product is CASREGAGVESDQYF.

The rearrangement joins TRBV7-9 to TRBJ2-5; D not resolved. Germline V gene sequence: CDR1 SEHNR, CDR2 FQNEAQ (reference sequence). Deletions cut 5 bases from V and 6 bases from J, with 10 bases between. The CDR3 has 12 amino acids. The CDR3 DNA is TGTGCCAGCAGCCGTTTCCCCCAGACCCAGTACTTC. Translation: CASSRFPQTQYF.

This clone appeared once. CDR3: CASSRYSGRAYNEQFF. Written as DNA, the CDR3 is TGTGCCAGCAGCAGATATAGCGGGAGGGCTTACAATGAGCAGTTCTTC. The V and J genes are TRBV7-2 and TRBJ2-1; 11 nucleotides agree with TRBD2. CDR1 and CDR2 from the germline V gene are SGHTA and FQGNSA. Trimming removed 5 bases from V and 4 bases from J; junction bases left unmatched: 7. This CDR3 contains 16 residues.

CDR3 sequence (DNA): TGTGCCAGCAACAGGATAGGGAACACTGAAGCTTTCTTT. Translated: CASNRIGNTEAFF. This chain uses TRBV9 with TRBJ1-1, with a possible D match to TRBD1 (5 bases). Trimming removed 6 bases from V and 1 base from J, with 10 bases in between. The germline CDR1 and CDR2 sequences are SGDLS and YYNGEE. This CDR3 is 13 amino acids long.

V and J are TRBV9 and TRBJ2-7; 7 positions match TRBD2. Per the germline V gene, CDR1 is SGDLS and CDR2 is YYNGEE. The CDR3 sequence is 15 residues long. V was pared by 4 bases and J by 1 base, with 8 bases of the junction left unmatched. The CDR3 region is CASSPRLATSYEQYF. DNA of the CDR3: TGTGCCAGCAGCCCCCGACTAGCCACGTCCTACGAGCAGTACTTC.

This clone has just a few counts. The V call is TRBV4-2, the J call TRBJ2-5; 10 nucleotides align to TRBD2. The tail of the sequence fits TRBJ2-7 better, so the J call may be wrong. Germline assignment: CDR1 LGHNA and CDR2 YNFKEQ. CDR3 length: 15 amino acids. The CDR3 here is CASSRPSGSYYEQYF. CDR3 sequence (DNA): TGTGCCAGCAGCCGCCCTAGCGGGAGCTACTACGAGCAGTACTTC.

This chain uses TRBV18 with TRBJ2-7; 7 positions match TRBD1. CDR3 length: 16 residues. Losses at the gene ends were 4 bases for V and 3 bases for J; bases not matched to a gene: 12. Germline V CDR1 and CDR2: KGHSH, LQKENI. In DNA form, the CDR3 reads TGTGCCAGCTCACGAGGGGACAGAACTTGGGGCTACGAGCAGTACTTC. It translates to CASSRGDRTWGYEQYF.

The gene calls are TRBV6-1 and TRBJ1-2, with TRBD1 matching 8 bases. The CDR3 has 13 residues. Trimming removed 5 bases from V and 4 bases from J; junction bases left unmatched: 3. Germline CDR1 MNHNS, CDR2 SASEGT. The CDR3 sequence: CASSLDRVYGYTF. For the CDR3, the DNA is TGTGCCAGCAGTCTGGACAGGGTCTATGGCTACACCTTC.

The chain recombines TRBV5-6 with TRBJ1-6, with D hard to call. The CDR3 spans 14 residues. CDR1 and CDR2 (germline): SGHDT, YYEEEE. V lost 3 bases and J 7 bases, leaving 11 bases between the germline ends. The CDR3 loop reads CASSWTGMNSPLHF. CDR3 in DNA: TGTGCCAGCAGCTGGACGGGAATGAATTCACCCCTCCACTTT.

The J gene is TRBJ1-4, the V gene TRBV19, with TRBD1 matching 8 bases. The CDR3 contains 15 residues. The germline CDR1 and CDR2 sequences are LNHDA and SQIVND (reference sequence). V lost 7 bases to trimming and J lost 1 base; unmatched junction nucleotides: 5. The CDR3 nucleotides read TGTGCCAGTAAGCAGGGGGCACGAACTAATGAAAAACTGTTTTTT. It codes for CASKQGARTNEKLFF.